These 25 T cell receptor beta chains were sequenced from one sample in a study of blood T cell repertoires in COVID-19. Here immunoSEQ multiplex PCR was the method, and the copy in TCRdb shows in-frame clones only, minus some. The sample lists over 95,000 clones, about 90% seen once, with roughly 4.4% in the top ten. Sequenced: peripheral blood. Source of these receptors: a woman between 45 and 60 years old with acute or convalescent COVID-19.

The chain employs TRBV7-9 and TRBJ1-5, with D maybe TRBD1 (5 bases). V dropped 5 bases and J dropped 5 bases, with 16 bases sitting between them. This CDR3 is built from 15 residues. Looked up from germline, CDR1 is SEHNR and CDR2 is FQNEAQ (reference sequence). CDR3 loop: CASSQGRVDYQPQHF. Written as DNA, the CDR3 is TGTGCCAGCAGCCAGGGTCGAGTGGATTATCAGCCCCAGCATTTT.

This chain connects TRBV28 to TRBJ1-2; 7 bases line up with TRBD1. CDR1 and CDR2 from the germline V gene are MDHEN and SYDVKM. This CDR3 is built from 14 residues. V shed 6 bases and J 2 bases; nucleotides not matched to a gene: 6. This CDR3 reads CASRTGQRNYGYTF. The CDR3 DNA follows: TGTGCCAGCAGAACGGGACAGAGAAACTATGGCTACACCTTC.

This sequence joins TRBV28 and TRBJ2-7; unclear D gene. Trimming shortened V by 8 bases and J by 3 bases, and 8 bases separated the two germline ends. The germline V gene has CDR1 MDHEN and CDR2 SYDVKM. There are 11 residues in the CDR3. The chain's CDR3 is CASGLDYEQYF. The CDR3 bases are TGTGCCAGCGGCCTCGACTACGAGCAGTACTTC.

The chain employs TRBV5-1 and TRBJ1-5; D gene uncertain. Germline CDR1 is SGHRS and CDR2 is YFSETQ. There are 13 residues in the CDR3. V was shortened by 1 base and J by 4 bases, with 6 bases between the two germline ends. The CDR3 bases are TGCGCCAGCAGCTTGTCCCAAAATCAGCCCCAGCATTTT. Protein product: CASSLSQNQPQHF. The variable domain in full, completed from reference TRBV5-1 and TRBJ1-5, reads KAGVTQTPRYLIKTRGQQVTLSCSPISGHRSVSWYQQTPGQGLQFLFEYFSETQRNKGNFPGRFSGRQFSNSRSEMNVSTLELGDSALYLCASSLSQNQPQHFGDGTRLSIL.

This chain links TRBV6-5 with TRBJ1-1; D possibly corresponds to TRBD1 (6 bases). The V end was cut by 2 bases, the J end by 10 bases, with 14 bases between. CDR1 and CDR2 from the germline V gene are MNHEY and SVGAGI. The CDR3 spans 13 residues. The DNA for the CDR3 is TGTGCCAGCAGTTACCCTTCAACAGGGAGAGCTTTCTTT. Encoded protein: CASSYPSTGRAFF.

The CDR3 coding sequence is TGTGCCAGCTCACCCCCCGGACATAAATCAACAGATACGCAGTATTTT. Protein product: CASSPPGHKSTDTQYF. This sequence joins TRBV18 and TRBJ2-3; TRBD1 is a possible D gene (5 bases). V was clipped by 3 bases and J by 3 bases, with 16 bases between them. The length of the CDR3 is 16 residues. Per germline, CDR1 KGHSH and CDR2 LQKENI.

This chain links TRBV9 with TRBJ2-1; D remains unclear. V was trimmed by 4 bases and J by 7 bases, leaving 15 bases between them. This CDR3 is 14 amino acids long. Germline assignment: CDR1 SGDLS and CDR2 YYNGEE. CDR3 in amino acids: CASSSHLEPNEQFF. CDR3 coding DNA: TGTGCCAGCAGCTCTCACTTAGAGCCTAATGAGCAGTTCTTC. Full variable domain (remainder filled in from reference TRBV9 and TRBJ2-1): DSGVTQTPKHLITATGQRVTLRCSPRSGDLSVYWYQQSLDQGLQFLIQYYNGEERAKGNILERFSAQQFPDLHSELNLSSLELGDSALYFCASSSHLEPNEQFFGPGTRLTVL.

J is TRBJ2-7 and V is TRBV6-1; D perhaps matches TRBD1 (6 bases). CDR3 length: 14 amino acids. Trimming stripped 1 base from V and 8 bases from J, with 15 bases between. Germline V CDR1 and CDR2: MNHNS, SASEGT. CDR3 amino acids: CASSEVRTVSQQYF. As DNA, the CDR3 is TGTGCCAGCAGTGAAGTTAGGACAGTTTCCCAGCAGTACTTC.

The rearrangement joins TRBV30 to TRBJ2-5; no reliable D call. V was cut by 4 bases and J by 2 bases, with 8 bases left in between. The CDR3 length is 12 residues. CDR1 and CDR2 from the germline V gene are GTSNPN and SVGIG (reference sequence). This CDR3 reads CAWTGQQETQYF. The CDR3 DNA follows: TGTGCCTGGACTGGGCAGCAAGAGACCCAGTACTTC.

This chain connects TRBV7-9 to TRBJ1-2, with TRBD1 as a possible D gene (6 bases). Trimming removed 5 bases at V and 1 base at J, with 17 bases between. Germline lookup yields CDR1 SEHNR and CDR2 FQNEAQ (reference sequence). There are 16 residues in the CDR3. CDR3 sequence (DNA): TGTGCCAGCAGCCCTCCCCCGGGACAAGATAACTATGGCTACACCTTC. As protein: CASSPPPGQDNYGYTF.

The rearrangement joins TRBV27 to TRBJ1-5; 7 bases are shared with TRBD1. The CDR3 is 14 residues long. V gave up 4 bases and J gave up 5 bases; unmatched junction bases: 5. The germline gives CDR1 MNHEY, CDR2 SMNVEV (reference sequence). The DNA of the CDR3 is TGTGCCAGCAGTTACAGGGGCGAGTATCAGCCCCAGCATTTT. This translates into CASSYRGEYQPQHF.

V usage is TRBV28 and J usage is TRBJ1-2; D is perhaps TRBD1 (5 bases). The V gene lost 2 bases and the J gene lost 5 bases, with 6 bases spanning the gap. CDR3 length: 12 amino acids. Germline assignment: CDR1 MDHEN and CDR2 SYDVKM. CDR3 nucleotide sequence: TGTGCCAGCAGTTTAAAGGGGTATGGCTACACCTTC. Translation: CASSLKGYGYTF.

The rearrangement links TRBV6-5 to TRBJ2-2; a weak D match, TRBD1 (6 bases). CDR3 length: 13 amino acids. The germline V gene has CDR1 MNHEY and CDR2 SVGAGI. The ends were cut back, 6 bases at V and 7 bases at J, with 12 bases in the middle. This chain's CDR3 is CASSLQGGGELFF. The CDR3 region has the DNA TGTGCCAGCAGCCTACAGGGTGGCGGGGAGCTGTTTTTT.

The V gene is TRBV11-3, the J gene TRBJ2-5; 7 bases map to TRBD2. CDR1 is SGHNT and CDR2 is YENEEA in the germline V gene. V shed 1 base, J shed 0 bases, and the junction held 2 bases outside the gene matches. This CDR3 spans 15 amino acids. CDR3 sequence (DNA): TGTGCCAGCAGCTTAGGGGAGGGGTACCAAGAGACCCAGTACTTC. As protein: CASSLGEGYQETQYF.

CDR3 nucleotide sequence: TGTGCCAGCAGCCTCAGGGGGGAGAGTGGCTACACCTTC. Translating it yields CASSLRGESGYTF. The chain links TRBV12-3 or TRBV12-4 to TRBJ1-2, with TRBD1 identical over 7 bases. The CDR3 covers 13 residues. J lost 7 bases, V lost 6 bases, and 8 bases had no gene match.

This chain connects TRBV7-9 to TRBJ1-6, with unresolved D. Germline loops: CDR1 SEHNR, CDR2 FQNEAQ (reference sequence). The CDR3 has 15 amino acids. V was shortened by 5 bases and J by 9 bases, with 17 bases between the two germline ends. This CDR3 reads CASSLSVARGSPLHF. CDR3 in DNA: TGTGCCAGCAGCCTTTCAGTTGCCCGGGGTTCACCCCTCCACTTT.

The chain joins TRBV9 to TRBJ1-2, with TRBD1 matching 11 bases. The length of the CDR3 is 15 residues. The trim removed 4 bases at V and 4 bases at J, leaving 6 bases unmatched. Germline V gene lookup returns CDR1 SGDLS and CDR2 YYNGEE. The CDR3 DNA reads TGTGCCAGCAGCACCCGGGACAGGGGGATCTATGGCTACACCTTC. It is translated as CASSTRDRGIYGYTF.

The chain couples TRBV5-4 to TRBJ2-1; D may be TRBD2 (5 bases). The CDR3 loop spans 14 amino acids. V lost 1 base and J lost 6, with 11 bases in between. CDR1 is SGHNT and CDR2 is YYREEE in the germline V gene (reference sequence). The CDR3 is CASSLIDYSNEQFF. In DNA form, the CDR3 reads TGTGCCAGCAGCTTGATAGACTACAGCAATGAGCAGTTCTTC.

The table lists this clone with a count of one. The V and J genes are TRBV4-1 and TRBJ2-7, with D possibly being TRBD1 (5 bases). V was clipped by 5 bases and J by 5 bases, with 16 bases between them. Germline V gene data show CDR1 as MGHRA and CDR2 as YSYEKL. This CDR3 has 14 residues. Written as DNA, the CDR3 is TGCGCCAGCAGCTGGGGCGGATCCCGGGACGAGCAGTACTTC. Translating gives CASSWGGSRDEQYF.

This sequence joins TRBV10-2 and TRBJ2-2; D might be TRBD1 (6 bases). The germline V gene has CDR1 WSHSY and CDR2 SAAADI. CDR3 length: 17 residues. Trimming shortened V by 4 bases and J by 0 bases, and 15 bases separated the two germline ends. This chain's CDR3 is CASSVSDRRTNTGELFF. The DNA for the CDR3 is TGCGCCAGCAGTGTGTCTGACAGGAGAACGAACACCGGGGAGCTGTTTTTT.

V and J are TRBV7-3 and TRBJ2-1; D is perhaps TRBD1 (5 bases). The CDR3 has 15 amino acids. Germline lookup yields CDR1 SGHTA and CDR2 FQGTGA. V was clipped by 2 bases and J by 3 bases, with 11 bases between them. CDR3 in amino acids: CASSLEAGLYNEQFF. CDR3 nucleotide sequence: TGTGCCAGCAGCTTAGAGGCAGGGCTCTACAATGAGCAGTTCTTC.

The V and J genes are TRBV15 and TRBJ2-5, with 12 bases aligning to TRBD2. The CDR3 is made up of 16 amino acids. The junction had 6 bases not matched to a gene; V was cut back by 3 bases and J by 4 bases. Germline assignment: CDR1 LNHNV and CDR2 YYDKDF (reference sequence). CDR3 DNA sequence: TGTGCCACCAGCAGTATCGGACTAGCGGGGCGAGAGACCCAGTACTTC. It encodes CATSSIGLAGRETQYF.

This chain joins TRBV6-1 and TRBJ2-1; 11 positions match TRBD1. Germline values: CDR1 MNHNS, CDR2 SASEGT. The CDR3 is 16 residues long. V lost 4 bases to trimming and J lost 6 bases; unmatched junction nucleotides: 8. The CDR3 region has the DNA TGTGCCAGCAGTGCCTTCGGACAGGGGGCGATCAATGAGCAGTTCTTC. This sequence encodes CASSAFGQGAINEQFF.

CDR3 nucleotide sequence: TGTGCCAGCTCTTACGACAGAAACACTGAAGCTTTCTTT. Protein: CASSYDRNTEAFF. The chain recombines TRBV18 with TRBJ1-1; D might be TRBD1 (5 bases). Trimming took off 6 bases at V and 2 bases at J, with 10 bases between the two ends. Per germline, CDR1 KGHSH and CDR2 LQKENI. CDR3 length: 13 amino acids.

CDR3 nucleotides: TGTGCCAGCAAACTCCCGGCTAGTGATTTCTACAATGAGCAGTTCTTC. Its translation is CASKLPASDFYNEQFF. This chain links TRBV7-2 with TRBJ2-1; D unresolved. V gave up 7 bases and J gave up 3 bases, with 19 bases separating them. The CDR3 has 16 residues. Germline loops: CDR1 SGHTA, CDR2 FQGNSA.